What follows describes a single TCR beta chain. What it binds is unknown. Researchers set a sequencing depth target of 1 in 200,000 to 1 in 1 million T cells. Assay: immunoSEQ multiplex PCR; the TCRdb copy retains only in-frame clones and omits some. The sample includes some 50,000 clones, 69% seen only once; the top ten take 13%. These data come from a study of cytotoxic CD8 clonotypes in ibrutinib-treated CLL. For the study at large: The patient breakdown showed roughly ten relapsed/refractory and about 16 treatment-naive cases, with fewer than 18 IGHV unmutated.

Overall study results and limits: Clonality, elevated at ibrutinib response, dropped back toward baseline at progression.

The TCR originated in a human donor with chronic lymphocytic leukemia. The sequencing here drew on PBMCs, taken after 12 months of ibrutinib treatment.

The CDR3 DNA is TGTGCCAGCAGTCCCCTGTGGGGGACAGACTTAGGAAAACTGTTTTTT. Its protein is CASSPLWGTDLGKLFF. V is TRBV27 and J is TRBJ1-4, with 7 nucleotides matching TRBD1. Germline V gives CDR1 MNHEY, CDR2 SMNVEV (reference sequence). Trimming cost V 5 bases and J 10 bases; bases outside gene matches: 16. The CDR3 runs to 16 residues. Full variable domain (missing parts from reference TRBV27 and TRBJ1-4): EAQVTQNPRYLITVTGKKLTVTCSQNMNHEYMSWYRQDPGLGLRQIYYSMNVEVTDKGDVPEGYKVSRKEKRNFPLILESPSPNQTSLYFCASSPLWGTDLGKLFFGSGTQLSVL.